This TCR beta chain came from a study of T cells in Graves' hyperthyroidism and ophthalmopathy. This clonotype was observed many times. V dropped 3 bases and J dropped 1 base, with 16 bases sitting between them. The CDR3 runs to 16 residues. Germline CDR1 and CDR2: SGHKS and YYEKEE (reference sequence). TCR beta CDR3 sequences were amplified from RNA transcripts. In the first-round RT-PCR of the TCR CDR3, the HTBI primer set was used. MiXCR, applied by TCRdb to the multiplex PCR reads, yields one record per CDR3 protein. In the table there are 550,000 to 800,000 distinct CDR3 sequences, about a sixth of which are singletons.

Sample: blood. The chain is built from TRBV5-5 and TRBJ2-5; weak D call: TRBD1 (6 bases). This clonotype was obtained from a man aged 18 to 30 with Graves' hyperthyroidism. CDR3 sequence: CASSSTDSPPQETQYF. The DNA of the CDR3 is TGTGCCAGCAGCTCTACGGACAGTCCACCCCAAGAGACCCAGTACTTC.